Listed below are T cell receptor beta chains from one sample, sequenced in a study of shared clonotypes between healthy human individuals. TCRdb's table, derived via immunoSEQ multiplex PCR, lists solely in-frame clones and lacks some. The table records under 600,000 clones, 98% of them present only once. The source material was naive CD8+ T cells sorted from blood. Receptor source: a man aged 25-45 years in good health. Both conserved end residues are part of each CDR3. The D gene is left open where the match is weak. For some rows the clone size is stated as once, few or many, or as a class when expanded; others skip it.

V,D,J,size,CDR3,DNA
TRBV7-9,-,TRBJ2-7,-,CASSPPSSYEQYF,TGTGCCAGCAGCCCACCCAGCTCCTACGAGCAGTACTTC
TRBV7-6,-,TRBJ2-7,once,CASSPEGQGLGSYEQYF,TGTGCCAGCAGCCCCGAGGGTCAGGGACTGGGGTCCTACGAGCAGTACTTC
TRBV28,-,TRBJ2-7,-,CASSYLKGYEQYF,TGTGCCAGCAGTTATCTGAAGGGCTACGAGCAGTACTTC
TRBV5-5,TRBD1,TRBJ1-5,-,CASSLFGQGSNQPQHF,TGTGCCAGCAGCTTATTCGGACAGGGTAGCAATCAGCCCCAGCATTTT
TRBV7-9,-,TRBJ2-3,once,CASSLKSDTQYF,TGTGCCAGCAGCTTAAAATCAGATACGCAGTATTTT
TRBV5-4,TRBD2,TRBJ2-7,-,CASRAGTSEWYEQYF,TGTGCCAGCAGAGCCGGGACTAGCGAATGGTACGAGCAGTACTTC
TRBV29-1,TRBD2,TRBJ2-7,-,CSVELAGSYEQYF,TGCAGCGTTGAACTAGCGGGAAGCTACGAGCAGTACTTC
TRBV6-5,TRBD2,TRBJ2-3,-,CASSFGLAESTDTQYF,TGTGCCAGCAGTTTCGGACTAGCGGAGAGCACAGATACGCAGTATTTT
TRBV7-9,TRBD1,TRBJ1-2,-,CASSIRNRQGKSDDGYTF,TGTGCCAGCAGCATTAGGAATCGACAGGGAAAATCGGACGATGGCTACACCTTC
TRBV15,TRBD2,TRBJ2-7,-,CATSSGTSGRPYEQYF,TGTGCCACCAGCAGCGGGACTAGCGGGAGACCCTACGAGCAGTACTTC
TRBV5-1,-,TRBJ2-7,-,CASSQSQSSYEQYF,TGCGCCAGCAGCCAATCTCAGAGTTCCTACGAGCAGTACTTC
TRBV28,-,TRBJ2-5,-,CASSSPWGAGVDETQYF,TGTGCCAGCAGTTCGCCGTGGGGGGCGGGAGTTGACGAGACCCAGTACTTC
TRBV27,-,TRBJ2-2,-,CASSHPTGELFF,TGTGCCAGCAGCCACCCCACCGGGGAGCTGTTTTTT
TRBV6-5,TRBD1,TRBJ2-5,-,CASTQGAGAQYF,TGTGCCAGCACCCAGGGGGCCGGGGCCCAGTACTTC
TRBV5-4,-,TRBJ1-5,-,CASSLDDQPQHF,TGTGCCAGCAGCTTGGACGATCAGCCCCAGCATTTT
TRBV6-6,TRBD1,TRBJ2-1,-,CASIRQGMNEQFF,TGTGCCAGCATTCGACAGGGAATGAATGAGCAGTTCTTC
TRBV28,-,TRBJ2-1,-,CASSPQDKNNEQFF,TGTGCCAGCAGTCCTCAGGACAAAAACAATGAGCAGTTCTTC
TRBV28,-,TRBJ2-3,-,CASSFFRDTDSTDTQYF,TGTGCCAGCAGTTTCTTCCGGGACACGGATAGCACAGATACGCAGTATTTT
TRBV7-2,TRBD1,TRBJ2-7,-,CASSLYAGGYEQYF,TGTGCCAGCAGCTTATACGCAGGGGGCTACGAGCAGTACTTC
TRBV7-9,-,TRBJ2-1,-,CASSLVGRTPQNEQFF,TGTGCCAGCAGCTTAGTCGGCCGTACGCCCCAGAATGAGCAGTTCTTC
TRBV4-1,-,TRBJ1-5,-,CASSQGAGSQPQHF,TGCGCCAGCAGCCAAGGTGCAGGGTCTCAGCCCCAGCATTTT
TRBV9,-,TRBJ2-2,-,CASSVRPDSNTGELFF,TGTGCCAGCAGCGTCCGCCCGGACTCTAACACCGGGGAGCTGTTTTTT
TRBV7-9,-,TRBJ1-2,once,CASSLGTAPPGYTF,TGTGCCAGCAGCTTAGGGACCGCCCCACCCGGCTACACCTTC
TRBV27,-,TRBJ1-1,-,CASSLAGGRSTEAFF,TGTGCCAGCAGTTTAGCCGGGGGGCGAAGCACTGAAGCTTTCTTT
TRBV7-6,-,TRBJ2-1,-,CASSRIGEGSYNEQFF,TGTGCCAGCAGCCGGATTGGAGAGGGCTCCTACAATGAGCAGTTCTTC
TRBV30,-,TRBJ2-7,-,CAWSRLFPGSRVEQYF,TGTGCCTGGTCTCGTTTGTTCCCGGGTTCCCGGGTCGAGCAGTACTTC
TRBV30,-,TRBJ2-6,-,CAWTSRWSGANVLTF,TGTGCCTGGACCTCCCGGTGGTCTGGGGCCAACGTCCTGACTTTC
TRBV7-8,TRBD2,TRBJ2-6,-,CASSQTSGGANVLTF,TGTGCCAGCAGCCAGACTAGCGGTGGGGCCAACGTCCTGACTTTC
TRBV7-6,-,TRBJ1-4,-,CASSSAGDVFF,TGTGCCAGCAGCTCGGCAGGGGATGTGTTTTTT
TRBV14,TRBD2,TRBJ2-7,-,CASSSSGRLPDEQYF,TGTGCCAGCAGCAGTAGCGGGAGATTGCCCGACGAGCAGTACTTC
TRBV29-1,-,TRBJ2-5,once,CSVEGRFETQYF,TGCAGCGTTGAGGGGCGGTTTGAGACCCAGTACTTC
TRBV5-6,-,TRBJ1-5,once,CASSLQGAGDQPQHF,TGTGCCAGCAGTTTACAGGGTGCTGGCGATCAGCCCCAGCATTTT
TRBV29-1,TRBD2,TRBJ2-1,-,CSVAKRLAGDKGLYNEQFF,TGCAGCGTTGCGAAAAGACTAGCGGGCGATAAGGGCCTATACAATGAGCAGTTCTTC
TRBV9,TRBD2,TRBJ2-7,-,CASSVAGTSGSHSYEQYF,TGTGCCAGCAGCGTCGCCGGGACTAGCGGGAGTCACTCCTACGAGCAGTACTTC
TRBV27,-,TRBJ2-7,-,CASSLNGYYEQYF,TGTGCCAGCAGTTTAAATGGGTACTACGAGCAGTACTTC
TRBV15,-,TRBJ2-7,-,CATKHQNSYEQYF,TGTGCCACCAAACACCAGAACTCCTACGAGCAGTACTTC
TRBV4-1,-,TRBJ2-1,-,CASSQVDAAASSYNEQFF,TGCGCCAGCAGCCAAGTAGATGCAGCGGCAAGCTCCTACAATGAGCAGTTCTTC
TRBV9,TRBD1,TRBJ2-3,-,CASSGGGTGMNTDTQYF,TGTGCCAGCAGCGGGGGTGGGACAGGGATGAACACAGATACGCAGTATTTT
TRBV2,-,TRBJ1-2,-,CASSGRTSPLGGYTF,TGTGCCAGCAGTGGAAGGACGTCCCCCTTGGGGGGCTACACCTTC